The clone carrying this T cell receptor beta chain was found many times. 5'RACE with 10-nucleotide random UMIs produced the cDNA. Every sequencing run drew on 15-18 subjects and yielded over 160 million TCR-beta sequences. Each CDR3 protein gets one entry after TCRdb re-called the 5' RACE reads with MiXCR. The sample includes around 65,000 distinct CDR3 sequences, roughly 5% of them seen just once. The data derive from a study of neurological immune-mediated disorders. CDR3 length: 15 residues. Germline V gene lookup returns CDR1 SGDLS and CDR2 YYNGEE. The ends were cut back, 0 bases at V and 0 bases at J, with 9 bases in the middle.

The chain couples TRBV9 to TRBJ1-1; a possible D gene is TRBD1 (5 bases). This receptor was taken from a human donor with multiple sclerosis. The donor label of this sample is uncertain. The specimen was PBMCs. Written as DNA, the CDR3 is TGTGCCAGCAGCGTAGATGGGGGACTGAACACTGAAGCTTTCTTT. Residues: CASSVDGGLNTEAFF.